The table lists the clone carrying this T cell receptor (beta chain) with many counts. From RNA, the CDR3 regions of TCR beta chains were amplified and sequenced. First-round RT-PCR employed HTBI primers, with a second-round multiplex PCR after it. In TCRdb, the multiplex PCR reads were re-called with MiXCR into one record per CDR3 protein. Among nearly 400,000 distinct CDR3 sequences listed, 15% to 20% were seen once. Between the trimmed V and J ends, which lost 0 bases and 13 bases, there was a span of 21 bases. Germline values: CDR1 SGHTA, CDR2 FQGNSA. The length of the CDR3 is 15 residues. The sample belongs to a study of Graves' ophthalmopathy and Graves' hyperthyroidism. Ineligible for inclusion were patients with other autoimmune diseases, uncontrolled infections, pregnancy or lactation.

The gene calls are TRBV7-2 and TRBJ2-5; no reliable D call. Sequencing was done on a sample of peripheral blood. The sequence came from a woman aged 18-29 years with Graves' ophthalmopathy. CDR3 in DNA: TGTGCCAGCAGCTTAGCGGGTAATTCTCGGCTATCGATGTACTTC. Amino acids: CASSLAGNSRLSMYF.